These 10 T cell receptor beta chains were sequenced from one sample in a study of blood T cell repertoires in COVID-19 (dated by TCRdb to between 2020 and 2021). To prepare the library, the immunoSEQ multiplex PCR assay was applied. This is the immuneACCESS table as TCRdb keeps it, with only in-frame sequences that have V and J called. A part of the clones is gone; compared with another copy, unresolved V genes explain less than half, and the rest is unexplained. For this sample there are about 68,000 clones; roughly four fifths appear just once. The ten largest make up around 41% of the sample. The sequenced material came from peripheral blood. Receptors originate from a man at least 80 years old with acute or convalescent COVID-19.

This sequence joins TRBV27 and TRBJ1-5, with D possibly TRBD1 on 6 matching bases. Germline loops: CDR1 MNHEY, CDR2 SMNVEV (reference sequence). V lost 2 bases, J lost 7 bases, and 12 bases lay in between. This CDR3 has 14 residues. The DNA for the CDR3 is TGTGCCAGCAGTTTAAACAGGGCCGGACAGCCCCAGCATTTT. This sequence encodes CASSLNRAGQPQHF.

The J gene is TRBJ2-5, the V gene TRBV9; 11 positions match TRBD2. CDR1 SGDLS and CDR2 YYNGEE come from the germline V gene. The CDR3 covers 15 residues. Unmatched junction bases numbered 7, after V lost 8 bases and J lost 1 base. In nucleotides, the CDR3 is TGTGCCAGTACCCTTAGCGGGGGGGCCCAAGAGACCCAGTACTTC. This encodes CASTLSGGAQETQYF. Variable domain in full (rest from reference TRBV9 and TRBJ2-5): DSGVTQTPKHLITATGQRVTLRCSPRSGDLSVYWYQQSLDQGLQFLIQYYNGEERAKGNILERFSAQQFPDLHSELNLSSLELGDSALYFCASTLSGGAQETQYFGPGTRLLVL.

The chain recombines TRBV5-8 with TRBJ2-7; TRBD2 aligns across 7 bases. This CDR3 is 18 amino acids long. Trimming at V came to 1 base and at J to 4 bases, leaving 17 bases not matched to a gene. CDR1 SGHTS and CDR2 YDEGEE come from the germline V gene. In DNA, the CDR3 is TGTGCCAGCAGCTTGAGAAGTCGGACTAGATTCTCGTCGTACGAGCAGTACTTC. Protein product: CASSLRSRTRFSSYEQYF.

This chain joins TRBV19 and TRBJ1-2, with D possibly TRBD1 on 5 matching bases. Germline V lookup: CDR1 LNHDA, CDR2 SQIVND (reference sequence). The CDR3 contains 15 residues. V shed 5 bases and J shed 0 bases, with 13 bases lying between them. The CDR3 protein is CASSPITGTNYGYTF. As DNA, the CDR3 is TGTGCCAGTAGTCCGATAACAGGAACTAACTATGGCTACACCTTC.

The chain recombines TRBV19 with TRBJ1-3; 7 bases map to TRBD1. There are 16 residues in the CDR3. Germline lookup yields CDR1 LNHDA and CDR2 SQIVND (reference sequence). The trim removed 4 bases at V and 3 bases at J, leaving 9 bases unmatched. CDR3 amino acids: CASSTQTGFIGNTIYF. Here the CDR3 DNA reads TGTGCCAGTAGTACCCAGACAGGGTTTATTGGAAACACCATATATTTT.

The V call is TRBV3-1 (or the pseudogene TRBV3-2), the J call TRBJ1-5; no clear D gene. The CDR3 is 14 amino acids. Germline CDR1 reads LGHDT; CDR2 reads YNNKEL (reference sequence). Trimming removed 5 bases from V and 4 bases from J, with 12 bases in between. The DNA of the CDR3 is TGTGCCAGCAGCTACCTAGGCATTAATCAGCCCCAGCATTTT. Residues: CASSYLGINQPQHF.

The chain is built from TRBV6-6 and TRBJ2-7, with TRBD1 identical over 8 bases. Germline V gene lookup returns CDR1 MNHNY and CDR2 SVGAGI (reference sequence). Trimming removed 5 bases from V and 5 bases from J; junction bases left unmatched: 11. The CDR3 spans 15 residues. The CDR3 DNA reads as TGTGCCAGCAGTCCTTCTAAGACAGGGGACGACGAGCAGTACTTC. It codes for CASSPSKTGDDEQYF.

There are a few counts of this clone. The CDR3 DNA reads TGTGCCAGCAGCCTAGCGGGAGAGAGAGAGACCCAGTACTTC. This sequence encodes CASSLAGERETQYF. V is TRBV9 and J is TRBJ2-5; 10 bases fit TRBD2. Germline trimming cut 4 bases from V and 4 bases from J; bases unmatched to any gene: 4. Germline assignment: CDR1 SGDLS and CDR2 YYNGEE. CDR3 length equals 14 residues. Full variable domain (rest looked up from reference TRBV9 and TRBJ2-5): DSGVTQTPKHLITATGQRVTLRCSPRSGDLSVYWYQQSLDQGLQFLIQYYNGEERAKGNILERFSAQQFPDLHSELNLSSLELGDSALYFCASSLAGERETQYFGPGTRLLVL.

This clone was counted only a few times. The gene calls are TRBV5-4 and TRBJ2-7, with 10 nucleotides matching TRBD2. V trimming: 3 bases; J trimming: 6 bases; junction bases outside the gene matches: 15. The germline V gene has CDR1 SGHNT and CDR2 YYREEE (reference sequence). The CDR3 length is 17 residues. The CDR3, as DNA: TGTGCCAGCAGCTCGGCTGGGAGCGGGAGGGCCCTGGTCGAGCAGTACTTC. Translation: CASSSAGSGRALVEQYF.

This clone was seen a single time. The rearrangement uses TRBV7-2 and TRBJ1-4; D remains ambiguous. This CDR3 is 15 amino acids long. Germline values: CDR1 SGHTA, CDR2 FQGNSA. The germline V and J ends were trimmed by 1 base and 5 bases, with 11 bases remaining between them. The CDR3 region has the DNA TGTGCCAGCAGCTTAGGCACGACAAGGAATGAAAAACTGTTTTTT. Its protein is CASSLGTTRNEKLFF.